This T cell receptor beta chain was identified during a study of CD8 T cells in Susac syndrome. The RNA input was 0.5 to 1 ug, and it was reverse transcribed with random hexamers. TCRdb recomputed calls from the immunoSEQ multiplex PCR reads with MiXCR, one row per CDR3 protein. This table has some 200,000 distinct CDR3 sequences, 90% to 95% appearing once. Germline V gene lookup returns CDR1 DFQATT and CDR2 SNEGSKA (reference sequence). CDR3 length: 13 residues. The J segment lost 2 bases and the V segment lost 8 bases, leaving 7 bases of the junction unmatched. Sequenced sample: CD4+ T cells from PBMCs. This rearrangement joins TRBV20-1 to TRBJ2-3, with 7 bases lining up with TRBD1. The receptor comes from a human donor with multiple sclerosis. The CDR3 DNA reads TGCAGTTCTCCTGAGGGGGCCACAGATACGCAGTATTTT. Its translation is CSSPEGATDTQYF.